These 18 T cell receptor beta chains came from one sample sequenced in a study of T cell repertoires in cytomegalovirus infection. MiXCR was run by TCRdb on the reads, yielding one entry per CDR3 protein. In the table there are around 550,000 distinct CDR3 sequences, roughly 29% of which are singletons. Material for sequencing was PBMCs. These receptors were obtained from a human donor in good health (CMV status not recorded). Some clones in this sample may be carry-over from other donors' samples.

The chain combines TRBV7-3 with TRBJ1-1; D perhaps matches TRBD1 (6 bases). CDR1 SGHTA and CDR2 FQGTGA come from the germline V gene. Trimming took off 5 bases at V and 6 bases at J, with 16 bases between the two ends. The CDR3 runs to 14 residues. The CDR3: CASSPMTRGAEAFF. DNA of the CDR3: TGTGCCAGCAGCCCGATGACGAGGGGGGCTGAAGCTTTCTTT.

The J gene is TRBJ2-3, the V gene TRBV12-3 or TRBV12-4; D possibly corresponds to TRBD2 (6 bases). This CDR3 contains 14 residues. Trimming pared 3 bases from V and 2 bases from J, leaving 9 bases between. The CDR3 bases are TGTGCCAGCAGTTTTGGGGAGGCCACAGATACGCAGTATTTT. Translation gives CASSFGEATDTQYF.

The rearrangement uses TRBV6-5 and TRBJ1-5, with D hard to call. The CDR3 spans 16 residues. V was trimmed by 10 bases and J by 1 base, leaving 20 bases between them. The germline V gene encodes CDR1 MNHEY and CDR2 SVGAGI. This chain's CDR3 is CATSYQALMSNQPQHF. The DNA of the CDR3 is TGTGCCACCTCCTACCAGGCTTTGATGAGCAATCAGCCCCAGCATTTT.

This clonotype was seen at least ten times. V gene TRBV7-2 combines with J gene TRBJ1-6, with D tentatively TRBD1 (5 bases). The germline CDR1 and CDR2 sequences are SGHTA and FQGNSA. The germline V and J ends were trimmed by 2 bases and 6 bases, with 8 bases remaining between them. The CDR3 spans 14 residues. CDR3 in DNA: TGTGCCAGCAGCTTAAAGACAGTTAATTCACCCCTCCACTTT. Residues: CASSLKTVNSPLHF.

With respect to this clonotype: At one end, the junction sequence differs from germline, possibly due to a read error. The gene calls are TRBV18 and TRBJ2-2; 9 bases are shared with TRBD2. Germline V CDR1 and CDR2: KGHSH, LQKENI. The CDR3 spans 16 residues. The CDR3 loop is CASSPLSGRSTGGLFF. In DNA form, the CDR3 reads TGTGCCAGCTCACCACTCAGCGGGAGGAGCACCGGGGGGCTGTTTTTT.

In its sample, this clonotype was seen a few times. The genes are TRBV10-3 and TRBJ2-7; 9 bases fit TRBD1. V lost 9 bases and J lost 4; bases outside the gene matches: 7. Germline CDR1 reads ENHRY; CDR2 reads SYGVKD. The CDR3 is 13 residues long. CDR3 sequence: CAIAGTGIYEQYF. The CDR3 DNA is TGTGCCATTGCCGGGACAGGGATATACGAGCAGTACTTC.

The chain has TRBV7-2 and TRBJ2-1, with 8 positions matching TRBD2. CDR1 is SGHTA, CDR2 FQGNSA, per germline. The CDR3 is 15 amino acids. The trim removed 5 bases at V and 14 bases at J, leaving 17 bases unmatched. The CDR3 DNA reads as TGTGCCAGCAGCCACGCCCCAGGACTAGCTGCGGGTGAGTTCTTC. Amino acid sequence: CASSHAPGLAAGEFF. Complete variable domain (other parts from reference TRBV7-2 and TRBJ2-1): GAGVSQSPSNKVTEKGKDVELRCDPISGHTALYWYRQSLGQGLEFLIYFQGNSAPDKSGLPSDRFSAERTGGSVSTLTIQRTQQEDSAVYLCASSHAPGLAAGEFFGPGTRLTVL.

This clonotype was detected only a few times. This CDR3 reads CASRGLSRDTQYF. Written as DNA, the CDR3 is TGTGCCAGCAGAGGTCTTAGCCGAGATACGCAGTATTTT. This chain links TRBV12-3 or TRBV12-4 with TRBJ2-3; D unresolved. V was shortened by 6 bases and J by 5 bases, with 12 bases between the two germline ends. This CDR3 region has 13 residues.

This sequence joins TRBV7-6 and TRBJ2-5, with 8 bases aligning to TRBD1. Germline lookup yields CDR1 SGHVS and CDR2 FNYEAQ. With V trimmed by 4 bases and J by 2 bases, 18 bases remained unmatched. The CDR3 is made up of 19 amino acids. CDR3 nucleotide sequence: TGTGCCAGCAGCTCACGAACAGGGGGAGTCCCCTATAGGCAAGAGACCCAGTACTTC. Translation gives CASSSRTGGVPYRQETQYF.

This chain links TRBV29-1 with TRBJ1-1, with 9 bases that match TRBD1. V lost 6 bases and J lost 6; bases outside the gene matches: 11. The V gene's germline CDR1 is SQVTM and CDR2 ANQGSEA. This CDR3 contains 14 residues. CDR3 sequence reads: CSVAMDRGSPEAFF. CDR3 coding DNA: TGCAGCGTGGCAATGGACAGGGGTTCTCCTGAAGCTTTCTTT.

The chain uses TRBV20-1 and TRBJ1-1; D is undetermined. CDR3 length: 12 residues. V was cut by 7 bases and J by 0 bases, with 9 bases left in between. Germline V gene data show CDR1 as DFQATT and CDR2 as SNEGSKA (reference sequence). The CDR3 protein is CSVPNMNTEAFF. Written as DNA, the CDR3 is TGCAGTGTTCCAAATATGAACACTGAAGCTTTCTTT.

This chain links TRBV28 with TRBJ1-2; D possibly corresponds to TRBD1 (5 bases). CDR3 length equals 12 residues. CDR1 is MDHEN, CDR2 SYDVKM, per germline. The V gene lost 5 bases and the J gene lost 11 bases, with 15 bases spanning the gap. The CDR3 loop is CASSRDGGLYTF. DNA for the CDR3: TGTGCCAGCAGTCGGGACGGGGGTTTGTACACCTTC.

This chain uses TRBV15 with TRBJ1-5; D is ambiguous. The CDR3 totals 13 residues. Germline values: CDR1 LNHNV, CDR2 YYDKDF (reference sequence). The V and J ends lost 3 bases and 6 bases respectively, with 9 bases between them. The CDR3 is CATSSPEGQPQHF. The CDR3 DNA is TGTGCCACCAGCAGCCCCGAGGGTCAGCCCCAGCATTTT.

This clonotype was observed at least ten times. This chain connects TRBV7-2 to TRBJ2-2, with TRBD2 matching over 7 bases. With 2 bases clipped from V and 6 bases from J, the junction kept 3 bases outside the gene matches. The CDR3 is 14 amino acids. Looked up from germline, CDR1 is SGHTA and CDR2 is FQGNSA. The CDR3 DNA reads as TGTGCCAGCAGCTTAAGTCGGGGGGCCGGGGAGCTGTTTTTT. Its translation is CASSLSRGAGELFF.

The rearrangement links TRBV7-3 to TRBJ2-1; no clear D gene. CDR3 length equals 15 residues. Per germline, CDR1 SGHTA and CDR2 FQGTGA. Trimming cost V 0 bases and J 0 bases, with 6 bases left between them. For the CDR3, the DNA is TGTGCCAGCAGCTTAACCCGCAGCTCCTACAATGAGCAGTTCTTC. This codes for CASSLTRSSYNEQFF.

The CDR3 region is CASRNRGRNTEAFF. DNA for the CDR3: TGTGCCAGCAGAAACAGGGGGCGGAACACTGAAGCTTTCTTT. This chain uses TRBV6-2 or TRBV6-3 with TRBJ1-1; TRBD1 agrees at 9 bases. CDR3 length: 14 amino acids. The J segment lost 1 base and the V segment lost 6 bases, leaving 3 bases of the junction unmatched. Germline V gene data show CDR1 as MNHEY and CDR2 as SVGEGT.

This sequence joins TRBV24-1 and TRBJ2-1; D is unresolved. The CDR3 is made up of 14 amino acids. The germline CDR1 and CDR2 sequences are KGHDR and SFDVKD. Trimming took off 6 bases at V and 1 base at J, with 9 bases between the two ends. CDR3 sequence reads: CATSSLGSYNEQFF. The CDR3 region has the DNA TGTGCCACCAGTAGTCTGGGGTCCTACAATGAGCAGTTCTTC.

This chain links TRBV7-9 with TRBJ1-5, with D perhaps matching TRBD1 (6 bases). CDR1 SEHNR and CDR2 FQNEAQ come from the germline V gene (reference sequence). V was shortened by 0 bases and J by 5 bases, with 14 bases between the two germline ends. The CDR3 contains 16 residues. The DNA for the CDR3 is TGTGCCAGCAGCTTAGCCAGGGGAACGAGGGATCAGCCCCAGCATTTT. Translated: CASSLARGTRDQPQHF.